A selection of T cell receptor beta chains follows, all from one sample in a study of shared clonotypes between healthy human individuals. Measured with immunoSEQ multiplex PCR; TCRdb has only the in-frame clones, and not every one. The sample contains 2 million to 2.5 million clones, just under 95% of which appear only once. Sequenced: naive CD4+ T cells from PBMCs. The receptors here all came from a man in his late teens or twenties in good health. Some clones in this sample may be carry-over from other donors' samples. Each CDR3 is given with its conserved first and last residue. A D gene is named only where the DNA matches it firmly. Size values are once, few and many counts, or a class for expanded clones, and some rows have none.

J gene | CDR3 length | D gene | clone size | V gene | CDR3 DNA | CDR3 protein
TRBJ1-2 | 14 | NA | NA | TRBV7-7 | TGTGCCAGCAGCTCTATTCGGGACGTGAAAGACTACACCTTC | CASSSIRDVKDYTF
TRBJ2-5 | 16 | TRBD2 | NA | TRBV7-9 | TGTGCCAGCAGCTTTGCGGGACTAGCGGCACAAGAGACCCAGTACTTC | CASSFAGLAAQETQYF
TRBJ2-4 | 16 | TRBD2 | NA | TRBV30 | TGTGCCTGGAGTCTTCTTAGCGGGAGGGTTAGAAACATTCAGTACTTC | CAWSLLSGRVRNIQYF
TRBJ2-5 | 14 | NA | NA | TRBV19 | TGTGCCAGTAGTATGACTAGTCCCAAAGAGACCCAGTACTTC | CASSMTSPKETQYF
TRBJ2-7 | 15 | TRBD1 | NA | TRBV15 | TGTGCCACCAGCTTAGATCCAGGGGGCACCTACGAGCAGTACTTC | CATSLDPGGTYEQYF
TRBJ2-1 | 15 | TRBD2 | once | TRBV4-1 | TGCGCCAGCAGTCCCGGACTAGCGGGGCCCTCTAGGAAGTTCTTC | CASSPGLAGPSRKFF
TRBJ1-2 | 12 | NA | once | TRBV28 | TGTGCCAGCAGTCCTACGAACTATGGCTACACCTTC | CASSPTNYGYTF
TRBJ2-7 | 13 | TRBD2 | NA | TRBV29-1 | TGCAGCGTTGAATTAATAGCGGGAGGGCCTAGCTACTTC | CSVELIAGGPSYF
TRBJ1-5 | 14 | NA | few | TRBV28 | TGTGCCAGCAGTTTCCTCTTATCAAATCAGCCCCAGCATTTT | CASSFLLSNQPQHF
TRBJ2-1 | 15 | NA | NA | TRBV7-9 | TGTGCCAGCAGCTTAGCGAAGTCTGAGTACAATGAGCAGTTCTTC | CASSLAKSEYNEQFF
TRBJ1-2 | 14 | NA | NA | TRBV7-2 | TGTGCCAGCAGCTTTCGGGACACAGTCTATGGCTACACCTTC | CASSFRDTVYGYTF
TRBJ1-1 | 15 | TRBD1 | NA | TRBV19 | TGTGCCAGTACAATTACAGGGGAAGGGGACACTGAAGCTTTCTTT | CASTITGEGDTEAFF
TRBJ2-3 | 15 | TRBD2 | NA | TRBV14 | TGTGCCAGCAGCCGGAGTAGCGGGAGGGCGGATACGCAGTATTTT | CASSRSSGRADTQYF
TRBJ2-1 | 15 | TRBD2 | NA | TRBV25-1 | TGTGCCAGTAGAGGGCTAGCGGGAGGCTACAATGAGCAGTTCTTC | CASRGLAGGYNEQFF
TRBJ2-3 | 15 | TRBD1 | NA | TRBV27 | TGTGCCAGCAGCGTCCCGGGACAGGAGGGTCATACGCAGTATTTT | CASSVPGQEGHTQYF
TRBJ2-1 | 14 | NA | NA | TRBV27 | TGTGCCAGCAGTCTGTACGGGGAAAACAATGAGCAGTTCTTC | CASSLYGENNEQFF
TRBJ2-1 | 11 | NA | NA | TRBV30 | TGTGCCTCCGAGGGGAGCAATGAGCAGTTCTTC | CASEGSNEQFF
TRBJ2-3 | 14 | TRBD2 | NA | TRBV27 | TGTGCCAGCAAAGGCGGGAGGGTAGCAGATACGCAGTATTTT | CASKGGRVADTQYF
TRBJ2-2 | 17 | TRBD2 | NA | TRBV7-8 | TGTGCCAGCAGCTTGGTAGCGGGAGGGCCGAACACCGGGGAGCTGTTTTTT | CASSLVAGGPNTGELFF
TRBJ2-5 | 14 | TRBD2 | NA | TRBV6-5 | TGTGCCAGCACGGGGGGGCGGAGAGGGTTGACCCAGTACTTC | CASTGGRRGLTQYF